This T cell receptor beta chain emerged from a study of blood T cell repertoires in COVID-19. Turning to the study itself: Researchers got acute and convalescent COVID-19 samples from the United States, Italy and Spain. In each case, the material was cDNA or gDNA derived from T cells, B-cell-depleted T cells, or PBMCs.

The count of this clone is one. V shed 1 base and J shed 10 bases, with 11 bases lying between them. The CDR3 has 13 residues. Germline values: CDR1 MNHNS, CDR2 SASEGT. As processed by the authors: Counts of nucleated cells, estimated from reference gene primer amplification, were obtained. Assay used: immunoSEQ multiplex PCR; TCRdb lists only in-frame clones, some missing. Clonal size and the V and J genes are those of that table, whereas D and trimming came from the DNA. The sample has more than 200,000 clones, approximately 86% seen once; the top ten hold about 2.1%. Sequencing used peripheral blood. The clonotype originates from a man under 40 with active or convalescent COVID-19. This sequence joins TRBV6-1 and TRBJ2-1; no reliable D call. The CDR3 DNA follows: TGTGCCAGCAGTGAAGATGTCCGGAGAGAGCAGTTCTTC. This translates into CASSEDVRREQFF.